This T cell receptor beta chain comes out of a study of T cells after somatic rescue of genetic block. Only in-frame clones appear in the TCRdb table, and some are missing; sequencing was by immunoSEQ multiplex PCR. The table records 14,000 to 15,000 clones, around three quarters of them present only once. Looked up from germline, CDR1 is KGHSH and CDR2 is LQKENI. The V end was cut by 6 bases, the J end by 0 bases, with 5 bases between. CDR3 length: 12 amino acids. This sequence was found in a boy younger than 18. Sequenced: peripheral blood mononuclear cells (PBMCs). The V and J genes are TRBV18 and TRBJ2-5; the D is unclear. In DNA, the CDR3 is TGTGCCAGCTCCCGATACCAAGAGACCCAGTACTTC. This encodes CASSRYQETQYF.